The next 24 T cell receptor beta chains were all read from a single sample in a study of blood T cell repertoires in COVID-19. Produced via immunoSEQ multiplex PCR; TCRdb's table is partial and in-frame only. Of some 260,000 clones listed, under 95% were seen once; the top ten hold 1.9%. The source material was PBMCs or T cells enriched from blood (not recorded which). These receptors were taken from a woman aged 18-29 years who had recovered from COVID-19.

The CDR3 loop reads CASSLKQGAGEQYF. The CDR3 bases are TGTGCCAGCAGCTTAAAACAGGGGGCGGGAGAGCAGTACTTC. V usage is TRBV7-2 and J usage is TRBJ2-7, with TRBD1 identical over 9 bases. CDR1 SGHTA and CDR2 FQGNSA come from the germline V gene. The CDR3 has 14 residues. With V trimmed by 2 bases and J by 7 bases, 6 bases remained unmatched.

Only one count was recorded for this clone. This rearrangement joins TRBV5-1 to TRBJ2-3, with unresolved D. Germline-derived CDR1 and CDR2 are SGHRS and YFSETQ. The CDR3 runs to 15 residues. V shed 0 bases and J shed 0 bases, with 8 bases lying between them. The CDR3 sequence: CASSLAPGSTDTQYF. CDR3 sequence (DNA): TGCGCCAGCAGCTTGGCGCCAGGTAGCACAGATACGCAGTATTTT. Drawing the rest from reference TRBV5-1 and TRBJ2-3, the complete variable domain is KAGVTQTPRYLIKTRGQQVTLSCSPISGHRSVSWYQQTPGQGLQFLFEYFSETQRNKGNFPGRFSGRQFSNSRSEMNVSTLELGDSALYLCASSLAPGSTDTQYFGPGTRLTVL.

V gene TRBV6-5 combines with J gene TRBJ2-3; 7 bases agree with TRBD1. The CDR3 is 13 amino acids. Germline V lookup: CDR1 MNHEY, CDR2 SVGAGI. V shed 8 bases and J 4 bases; nucleotides not matched to a gene: 6. CDR3 region: CASGRQGPDTQYF. The DNA of the CDR3 is TGTGCCAGCGGACGACAGGGCCCAGATACGCAGTATTTT.

The chain carries TRBV3-1 (or the pseudogene TRBV3-2) and TRBJ2-2, with 11 bases identical to TRBD2. This CDR3 has 17 residues. The V segment lost 0 bases and the J segment 5 bases; nucleotides outside the gene matches: 5. Germline V CDR1 and CDR2: LGHDT, YNNKEL (reference sequence). CDR3 DNA: TGTGCCAGCAGCCAAGATAGACTAGCGGGATGGACCGGGGAGCTGTTTTTT. This codes for CASSQDRLAGWTGELFF.

In this sample, this clone turned up once. The chain recombines TRBV7-8 with TRBJ1-5; no reliable D call. V was cut by 8 bases and J by 3 bases, with 17 bases left in between. Per germline, CDR1 SGHVS and CDR2 FQNEAQ. CDR3 length: 15 residues. The CDR3, as DNA: TGTGCCAGCGGGAGCGGTGTGGGCCACAATCAGCCCCAGCATTTT. Amino acid sequence: CASGSGVGHNQPQHF.

The chain employs TRBV9 and TRBJ2-1, with 7 bases fitting TRBD2. Losses at the gene ends were 0 bases for V and 7 bases for J; bases not matched to a gene: 7. Germline CDR1 reads SGDLS; CDR2 reads YYNGEE. The CDR3 covers 15 residues. Here the CDR3 DNA reads TGTGCCAGCAGCGTAGACGGGGGGATTGAAAATGAGCAGTTCTTC. Its protein product is CASSVDGGIENEQFF.

CDR3 sequence reads: CASSLDRGNTEAFF. The CDR3 nucleotides read TGTGCCAGCAGCTTGGACAGGGGGAACACTGAAGCTTTCTTT. The gene calls are TRBV5-6 and TRBJ1-1; 7 bases fit TRBD1. The CDR3 covers 14 residues. V was pared by 0 bases and J by 1 base, with 0 bases of the junction left unmatched. The germline gives CDR1 SGHDT, CDR2 YYEEEE.

V gene TRBV4-2 combines with J gene TRBJ1-3; D gene ambiguous. The V gene lost 3 bases and the J gene lost 0 bases, with 12 bases spanning the gap. Germline lookup yields CDR1 LGHNA and CDR2 YNFKEQ. This CDR3 comprises 16 residues. The CDR3 DNA reads as TGTGCCAGCAGCCAGGAAATAGCGGGCTCTGGAAACACCATATATTTT. Residues: CASSQEIAGSGNTIYF.

J is TRBJ2-7 and V is TRBV27, with D perhaps TRBD2 (7 bases). V lost 4 bases and J lost 5, with 21 bases in between. The CDR3 is made up of 16 amino acids. The germline gives CDR1 MNHEY, CDR2 SMNVEV (reference sequence). The CDR3 here is CASSWWRGRAGDEQYF. CDR3 sequence (DNA): TGTGCCAGCAGTTGGTGGAGGGGGAGGGCCGGGGACGAGCAGTACTTC.

The genes are TRBV24-1 and TRBJ1-1; possible D gene TRBD1, 5 bases. The CDR3 consists of 15 residues. The V gene's germline CDR1 is KGHDR and CDR2 SFDVKD. The V gene lost 5 bases and the J gene lost 2 bases, with 14 bases spanning the gap. CDR3 in DNA: TGTGCCACCAGTGGTCGGGGGGGAAGAAACACTGAAGCTTTCTTT. Its translation is CATSGRGGRNTEAFF.

This sequence joins TRBV5-1 and TRBJ1-2, with D maybe TRBD1 (6 bases). Germline lookup yields CDR1 SGHRS and CDR2 YFSETQ. The CDR3 runs to 15 residues. V gave up 7 bases and J gave up 0 bases, with 16 bases separating them. The CDR3 sequence is CASSAGVPSNYGYTF. The DNA of the CDR3 is TGCGCCAGCTCGGCAGGGGTCCCCTCTAACTATGGCTACACCTTC.

The V gene is TRBV6-5, the J gene TRBJ1-1, with D possibly matching TRBD1 (6 bases). This CDR3 contains 14 residues. The V end was cut by 0 bases, the J end by 5 bases, with 10 bases between. Germline V gene data show CDR1 as MNHEY and CDR2 as SVGAGI. The CDR3 nucleotides read TGTGCCAGCAGTTACTCGACAGGTCGGACTGAAGCTTTCTTT. Translated, it gives CASSYSTGRTEAFF.

The rearrangement joins TRBV28 to TRBJ1-2; the match to TRBD1 covers 7 bases. In germline, CDR1 is MDHEN, CDR2 SYDVKM. This CDR3 is 14 amino acids long. Trimming cost V 5 bases and J 4 bases; bases outside gene matches: 7. CDR3 residues: CASSLTGEGYGYTF. In DNA form, the CDR3 reads TGTGCCAGCAGTCTAACAGGGGAAGGCTATGGCTACACCTTC.

This sequence joins TRBV18 and TRBJ2-2; a possible D gene is TRBD1 (6 bases). V lost 5 bases to trimming and J lost 4 bases, with 17 bases between them. The CDR3 is 16 amino acids. Germline CDR1 reads KGHSH; CDR2 reads LQKENI. DNA of the CDR3: TGTGCCAGCTCATCTAACCCCGGGACATCCACCGGGGAGCTGTTTTTT. It encodes CASSSNPGTSTGELFF.

J is TRBJ2-3 and V is TRBV28; 8 nucleotides align to TRBD2. The junction had 19 bases not matched to a gene; V was cut back by 6 bases and J by 2 bases. Looked up from germline, CDR1 is MDHEN and CDR2 is SYDVKM. The CDR3 extends over 19 amino acids. This CDR3 is CASSSHRLKGLVATDTQYF. The CDR3 DNA is TGTGCCAGCAGCTCTCACCGACTGAAGGGACTAGTGGCCACAGATACGCAGTATTTT.

V gene TRBV11-2 combines with J gene TRBJ2-1; 9 bases match TRBD1. Trimming removed 3 bases from V and 4 bases from J; junction bases left unmatched: 7. This CDR3 comprises 16 residues. Germline V CDR1 and CDR2: SGHAT, FQNNGV. The DNA of the CDR3 is TGTGCCAGCAGCTTCGTCACAGGGGGCGCGTACAATGAGCAGTTCTTC. Translated: CASSFVTGGAYNEQFF.

The chain links TRBV3-1 (or the pseudogene TRBV3-2) to TRBJ1-2; no clear D. V dropped 7 bases and J dropped 4 bases, with 19 bases sitting between them. The germline V gene has CDR1 LGHDT and CDR2 YNNKEL (reference sequence). The CDR3 totals 15 residues. This CDR3 reads CASTDRRGELYGYTF. The CDR3 DNA reads TGTGCCAGCACCGATAGGCGAGGTGAACTCTATGGCTACACCTTC.

This chain joins TRBV6-5 and TRBJ2-7; 10 bases map to TRBD2. J gave up 0 bases and V 4 bases, and 6 bases lay outside the gene matches. The CDR3 has 16 residues. Germline CDR1 MNHEY, CDR2 SVGAGI. The CDR3 DNA reads TGTGCCAGCAGTTTGTATAGCGGGGGGCCCTCCTACGAGCAGTACTTC. Its translation: CASSLYSGGPSYEQYF.

V and J are TRBV9 and TRBJ2-7, with TRBD1 identical over 10 bases. The CDR3 is 15 amino acids. V dropped 5 bases and J dropped 3; count of bases not matched to a gene: 8. Germline CDR1 reads SGDLS; CDR2 reads YYNGEE. CDR3 residues: CASSVGQGPIYEQYF. DNA for the CDR3: TGTGCCAGCAGTGTGGGACAGGGGCCGATCTACGAGCAGTACTTC. Full variable domain (rest looked up from reference TRBV9 and TRBJ2-7): DSGVTQTPKHLITATGQRVTLRCSPRSGDLSVYWYQQSLDQGLQFLIQYYNGEERAKGNILERFSAQQFPDLHSELNLSSLELGDSALYFCASSVGQGPIYEQYFGPGTRLTVT.

About this clone: The sample carries other DNA sequences with the same CDR3. The CDR3 DNA follows: TGTGCCAGCAGTTTGTCAGGGAATAATTCACCCCTCCACTTT. Translating gives CASSLSGNNSPLHF. V gene TRBV28 combines with J gene TRBJ1-6; maybe TRBD1 (5 bases). The CDR3 is 14 amino acids. With 3 bases removed from V and 5 bases from J, the gap between germline ends came to 8 bases. The V gene's germline CDR1 is MDHEN and CDR2 SYDVKM.

CDR3 region: CASSALGYTGELFF. The CDR3 DNA reads as TGTGCCAGCAGCGCCCTAGGTTACACCGGGGAGCTGTTTTTT. The V gene is TRBV9, the J gene TRBJ2-2; D ambiguous. CDR1 and CDR2 from the germline V gene are SGDLS and YYNGEE. Between the trimmed V and J ends, which lost 3 bases and 3 bases, there was a span of 9 bases. The CDR3 has 14 residues.

The chain couples TRBV27 to TRBJ1-1; D is undetermined. The CDR3 loop spans 14 amino acids. V dropped 2 bases and J dropped 1 base, with 8 bases sitting between them. Germline V CDR1 and CDR2: MNHEY, SMNVEV (reference sequence). CDR3 bases: TGTGCCAGCAGTTTACGCGCCTCGAACACTGAAGCTTTCTTT. It encodes CASSLRASNTEAFF.

This chain links TRBV7-2 with TRBJ1-4, with D unresolved. V was pared by 2 bases and J by 11 bases, with 18 bases between. CDR1 and CDR2 (germline): SGHTA, FQGNSA. This CDR3 has 15 residues. The CDR3 reads CASSLISGGISKLFF. The CDR3 region has the DNA TGTGCCAGCAGCTTAATTTCGGGAGGGATTAGTAAACTGTTTTTT.

The J gene is TRBJ1-5, the V gene TRBV6-5, with D maybe TRBD1 (6 bases). Germline V gene sequence: CDR1 MNHEY, CDR2 SVGAGI. The CDR3 length is 13 residues. V dropped 7 bases and J dropped 5 bases, with 12 bases sitting between them. The CDR3 region is CASMQGNHQPQHF. CDR3 coding DNA: TGTGCCAGCATGCAGGGGAATCATCAGCCCCAGCATTTT.